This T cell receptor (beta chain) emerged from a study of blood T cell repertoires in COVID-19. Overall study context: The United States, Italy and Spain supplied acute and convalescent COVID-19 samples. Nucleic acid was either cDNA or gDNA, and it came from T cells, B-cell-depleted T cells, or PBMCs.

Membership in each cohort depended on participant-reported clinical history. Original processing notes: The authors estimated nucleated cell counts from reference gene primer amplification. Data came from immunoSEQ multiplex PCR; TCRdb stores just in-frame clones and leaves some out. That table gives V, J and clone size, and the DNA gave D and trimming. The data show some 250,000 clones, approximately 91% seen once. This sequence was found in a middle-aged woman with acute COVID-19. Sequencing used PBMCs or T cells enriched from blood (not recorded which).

This CDR3 is CASSVGVGNQETQYF. For the CDR3, the DNA is TGTGCCAGCAGCGTAGGTGTGGGCAACCAAGAGACCCAGTACTTC. The V gene is TRBV9, the J gene TRBJ2-5, with D unclear. Trimming cost V 0 bases and J 0 bases, with 9 bases left between them. The germline CDR1 and CDR2 sequences are SGDLS and YYNGEE. This CDR3 has 15 residues.